This entry lists 19 T cell receptor beta chains sequenced from one sample in a study of beta chain features in type 1 diabetes. Isolated RNA was reverse transcribed in full, so expressed TCRB transcripts were sequenced. The repertoire was sequenced with immunoSEQ multiplex PCR; TCRdb's copy has only in-frame clones and lacks some. Altogether a few hundred thousand clones are present, about 15% being singletons, with the ten largest covering about 0.034%. The material sequenced was naive CD4+ T cells from blood. The receptors here all came from a man younger than 45 in good health.

This clone has a handful of counts. The genes are TRBV5-1 and TRBJ2-1; D may correspond to TRBD1 or TRBD2 (6 bases each). Germline assignment: CDR1 SGHRS and CDR2 YFSETQ. The V gene lost 0 bases and the J gene lost 1 base, with 14 bases spanning the gap. The CDR3 spans 17 residues. CDR3 region: CASSLVIRGLSYNEQFF. The CDR3 nucleotides are TGCGCCAGCAGCTTGGTAATCAGGGGACTGTCCTACAATGAGCAGTTCTTC.

The rearrangement links TRBV11-3 to TRBJ1-6; no definite D call. The CDR3 contains 14 residues. Between the trimmed V and J ends, which lost 1 base and 7 bases, there was a span of 8 bases. Per the germline V gene, CDR1 is SGHNT and CDR2 is YENEEA. The CDR3 DNA reads as TGTGCCAGCAGCTTAGGGCAGTTAAATTCACCCCTCCACTTT. This sequence encodes CASSLGQLNSPLHF.

This clone was found a few times. The chain carries TRBV4-1 and TRBJ2-1; 10 bases are a match to TRBD2. V dropped 0 bases and J dropped 4; count of bases not matched to a gene: 9. CDR3 length equals 18 residues. Germline V lookup: CDR1 MGHRA, CDR2 YSYEKL. CDR3 in DNA: TGCGCCAGCAGCCAAGAGATAGCGGGGGGTTACTATTACAATGAGCAGTTCTTC. Translated: CASSQEIAGGYYYNEQFF.

This clone was detected only a few times. The rearrangement joins TRBV9 to TRBJ2-2; D unresolved. CDR3 length equals 14 residues. Trimming cost V 0 bases and J 1 base, with 4 bases left between them. Per the germline V gene, CDR1 is SGDLS and CDR2 is YYNGEE. The CDR3 here is CASSVEMNTGELFF. Here the CDR3 DNA reads TGTGCCAGCAGCGTAGAGATGAACACCGGGGAGCTGTTTTTT.

The chain couples TRBV29-1 to TRBJ1-1; no clear D gene. V shed 3 bases and J shed 3 bases, with 8 bases lying between them. The CDR3 has 12 amino acids. Germline values: CDR1 SQVTM, CDR2 ANQGSEA. The CDR3 loop is CSVEGGHTEAFF. The CDR3 region has the DNA TGCAGCGTTGAGGGAGGGCACACTGAAGCTTTCTTT. Combining the CDR3 with reference TRBV29-1 and TRBJ1-1 gives the whole variable domain SAVISQKPSRDICQRGTSLTIQCQVDSQVTMMFWYRQQPGQSLTLIATANQGSEATYESGFVIDKFPISRPNLTFSTLTVSNMSPEDSSIYLCSVEGGHTEAFFGQGTRLTVV.

This clone was detected only a few times. Here the CDR3 DNA reads TGTGCCAGCAGCTTAGCGCGTTGGCGGGAGACGAACAATGAGCAGTTCTTC. This gives the protein CASSLARWRETNNEQFF. This rearrangement joins TRBV7-2 to TRBJ2-1; 7 bases are a match to TRBD2. Germline assignment: CDR1 SGHTA and CDR2 FQGNSA. The CDR3 is made up of 17 amino acids. Trimming at V came to 0 bases and at J to 5 bases, leaving 10 bases not matched to a gene.

This clone was detected only a few times. The V call is TRBV4-2, the J call TRBJ2-5, with 9 bases that match TRBD2. CDR1 is LGHNA, CDR2 YNFKEQ, per germline. The CDR3 extends over 18 amino acids. The J segment lost 4 bases and the V segment lost 2 bases, leaving 14 bases of the junction unmatched. The CDR3 coding sequence is TGTGCCAGCAGCCAAAGACGATCAGGGCGGGGGGGAGGAGAGACCCAGTACTTC. Translated: CASSQRRSGRGGGETQYF.

The rearrangement links TRBV5-1 to TRBJ2-7, with 9 bases that match TRBD2. This CDR3 has 14 amino acids. CDR1 and CDR2 (germline): SGHRS, YFSETQ. V dropped 7 bases and J dropped 5; count of bases not matched to a gene: 10. The CDR3 DNA reads as TGCGCCAGCCATCCGGGACTAGCAGCCAACGAGCAGTACTTC. Translating gives CASHPGLAANEQYF.

Note on this clone: In the same sample, other DNA sequences code for this CDR3. This CDR3 reads CASSPSSYEQYF. The CDR3, as DNA: TGTGCCAGCAGCCCGAGCTCCTACGAGCAGTACTTC. The chain couples TRBV7-2 to TRBJ2-7; D ambiguous. Trimming took off 5 bases at V and 0 bases at J, with 5 bases between the two ends. Germline V gene data show CDR1 as SGHTA and CDR2 as FQGNSA. The CDR3 totals 12 residues.

This clone showed up just a few times. The chain joins TRBV11-2 to TRBJ2-7; 11 bases align to TRBD2. Per the germline V gene, CDR1 is SGHAT and CDR2 is FQNNGV. There are 15 residues in the CDR3. V dropped 5 bases and J dropped 2; count of bases not matched to a gene: 5. The CDR3 DNA is TGTGCCAGCAGCCTTACTAGCGGGGGAGCCTACGAGCAGTACTTC. Translation gives CASSLTSGGAYEQYF.

This clone occurred a few times. V usage is TRBV30 and J usage is TRBJ2-5; perhaps TRBD2 as D (5 bases). The CDR3 is 15 residues long. The germline V gene has CDR1 GTSNPN and CDR2 SVGIG (reference sequence). V was trimmed by 4 bases and J by 1 base, leaving 16 bases between them. CDR3 DNA sequence: TGTGCCTGGAACCTCCCCGGGGAATCCCAAGAGACCCAGTACTTC. This codes for CAWNLPGESQETQYF.

This clone has more than one count but fewer than ten. The rearrangement joins TRBV10-3 to TRBJ2-5; D could derive from TRBD1 or TRBD2 (5 bases each). The DNA matches TRBJ2-7 better at its end, which makes the J call doubtful. The V gene's germline CDR1 is ENHRY and CDR2 SYGVKD. The CDR3 loop spans 15 amino acids. Here the CDR3 reads CAISDLRGGLYEQYF. The CDR3 DNA reads TGTGCCATCAGTGACCTCCGTGGGGGTCTGTACGAGCAGTACTTC.

The genes are TRBV27 and TRBJ2-3; 9 bases are shared with TRBD2. Looked up from germline, CDR1 is MNHEY and CDR2 is SMNVEV (reference sequence). The CDR3 extends over 15 amino acids. V shed 5 bases, J shed 8 bases, and the junction held 11 bases outside the gene matches. CDR3 DNA: TGTGCCAGCAGTCTAAGCGGGACTAGCTCTCGTACGCAGTATTTT. Its translation: CASSLSGTSSRTQYF.

V gene TRBV6-5 combines with J gene TRBJ1-1, with D hard to call. Germline V CDR1 and CDR2: MNHEY, SVGAGI. The CDR3 is 16 amino acids. The ends were cut back, 2 bases at V and 0 bases at J, with 13 bases in the middle. The CDR3 spells CASSYRAGPMNTEAFF. The CDR3 bases are TGTGCCAGCAGTTACCGGGCAGGACCTATGAACACTGAAGCTTTCTTT.

This chain connects TRBV4-3 to TRBJ2-5; D ambiguous. The germline CDR1 and CDR2 sequences are LGHNA and YSLEER. V gave up 4 bases and J gave up 2 bases, with 14 bases separating them. The CDR3 runs to 15 residues. This CDR3 is CASSLDRGRQETQYF. The CDR3 DNA sequence: TGCGCCAGCAGCCTTGACCGAGGACGGCAAGAGACCCAGTACTTC.

The gene calls are TRBV30 and TRBJ2-7; D unclear. Germline assignment: CDR1 GTSNPN and CDR2 SVGIG (reference sequence). This CDR3 has 13 residues. V was pared by 3 bases and J by 2 bases, with 11 bases between. The CDR3 region is CAWSGGLPYEQYV. CDR3 bases: TGTGCCTGGAGCGGTGGGTTGCCCTACGAGCAGTACGTC.

A few counts support this clone. The rearrangement links TRBV18 to TRBJ2-7; D uncertain. The length of the CDR3 is 15 residues. With 8 bases removed from V and 0 bases from J, the gap between germline ends came to 17 bases. The V gene's germline CDR1 is KGHSH and CDR2 LQKENI. The CDR3 here is CASALPGWGSYEQYF. CDR3 in DNA: TGTGCCAGCGCCCTGCCGGGCTGGGGCTCCTACGAGCAGTACTTC.

V usage is TRBV5-1 and J usage is TRBJ2-5; maybe TRBD2 (6 bases). Germline CDR1 SGHRS, CDR2 YFSETQ. V shed 4 bases and J shed 5 bases, with 15 bases lying between them. This CDR3 spans 14 amino acids. CDR3 sequence reads: CASSPPAGMETQYF. CDR3 sequence (DNA): TGCGCCAGCAGCCCACCGGCGGGAATGGAGACCCAGTACTTC.

This chain connects TRBV6-6 to TRBJ1-1, with D possibly matching TRBD1 (6 bases). CDR3 length: 15 amino acids. V gave up 0 bases and J gave up 4 bases, with 12 bases separating them. The germline V gene has CDR1 MNHNY and CDR2 SVGAGI (reference sequence). The CDR3 here is CASSYSGTGSTEAFF. The CDR3 DNA reads as TGTGCCAGCAGTTACTCGGGCACAGGGAGCACTGAAGCTTTCTTT.